This TCR beta chain was retrieved from a study of human T cells and chemical hapten exposure. Study-wide points: There was no change with DPC sensitization in TCRs above 1 in 1000 frequency.

TCRdb used MiXCR to reprocess the RACE reads, holding one entry per CDR3 protein. Of 120,000 or so distinct CDR3 sequences listed, approximately 11% are singletons. Of note for this clonotype: Its antigen is as yet unknown.

The germline V gene encodes CDR1 SQVTM and CDR2 ANQGSEA. V lost 4 bases, J lost 7 bases, and 11 bases lay in between. The CDR3 covers 12 residues. Documented time point: patch test 3, about 24 weeks after DPC sensitization. The treatment denotes: therapeutic diphenylcyclopropenone sensitization with weekly scalp DPC. The chain joins TRBV29-1 to TRBJ2-1; TRBD2 is a possible D gene (5 bases). The origin of this receptor is a woman aged 45 to 65 with alopecia areata. Some clones in this sample may be carry-over from other donors' samples. The starting material was whole blood, obtained in connection with sensitization to the hapten diphenylcyclopropenone (DPC). The CDR3 loop is CSVALVRNEQFF. DNA of the CDR3: TGCAGCGTTGCACTAGTTAGGAATGAGCAGTTCTTC.